Listed below are T cell receptor beta chains from one sample, sequenced in a study of blood T cell repertoires in COVID-19. Using immunoSEQ multiplex PCR, the repertoire was profiled, and TCRdb retains in-frame clones only, with some absent. Altogether over 250,000 clones are present, approximately 90% being singletons, with the ten largest covering about 9.8%. The sequenced material came from PBMCs or T cells enriched from blood (not recorded which). The receptors originated from a woman aged 18-29 years who had recovered from COVID-19. The CDR3 runs from the conserved cysteine through the conserved F or W. D genes are given only for firm matches. Size values are once, few and many counts, or a class for expanded clones, and some rows have none.

v_call	j_call	clone_size	d_call	cdr3_aa	cdr3_nt
TRBV30	TRBJ2-7	-	TRBD1	CAWRQGQSSYEQYF	TGTGCCTGGAGGCAGGGACAGAGCTCCTACGAGCAGTACTTC
TRBV5-8	TRBJ1-1	-	-	CAPVGRAPMNTEAFF	TGTGCCCCCGTCGGCAGGGCCCCCATGAACACTGAAGCTTTCTTT
TRBV7-3	TRBJ2-1	once	-	CASSLSGTYNEQFF	TGTGCCAGCAGCTTATCCGGTACCTACAATGAGCAGTTCTTC
TRBV24-1	TRBJ1-2	-	TRBD1	CATSDVGQGTGYTF	TGTGCCACCAGTGATGTGGGACAGGGGACCGGCTACACCTTC
TRBV27	TRBJ1-5	-	TRBD1	CASIARQGGQPQHF	TGTGCCAGCATAGCCCGACAGGGCGGTCAGCCCCAGCATTTT
TRBV28	TRBJ1-3	-	TRBD1	CASSFQGALGNTIYF	TGTGCCAGCAGTTTCCAGGGGGCGCTTGGAAACACCATATATTTT
TRBV12-5	TRBJ2-5	-	-	CASGLVSSEGMETQYF	TGTGCTAGTGGTTTGGTATCTTCGGAGGGAATGGAGACCCAGTACTTC
TRBV12-3/TRBV12-4	TRBJ2-5	-	TRBD2	CASSRLAEETQYF	TGTGCCAGCAGTCGACTAGCGGAGGAGACCCAGTACTTC
TRBV6-5	TRBJ2-7	-	-	CASSYSSAYEQYF	TGTGCCAGCAGTTACTCATCAGCCTACGAGCAGTACTTC
TRBV6-4	TRBJ2-3	-	TRBD1	CASSESQGGTDTQYF	TGTGCCAGCAGTGAATCACAGGGGGGAACAGATACGCAGTATTTT
TRBV7-9	TRBJ2-7	-	TRBD2	CASSSLGGRAYEQYF	TGTGCCAGCAGCTCTTTAGGCGGGAGGGCCTACGAGCAGTACTTC
TRBV5-4	TRBJ2-1	-	TRBD2	CASSLRGGYNEQFF	TGTGCCAGCAGCTTGCGGGGGGGGTACAATGAGCAGTTCTTC
TRBV12-3/TRBV12-4	TRBJ1-1	-	-	CASSFRGGTEAFF	TGTGCCAGCAGTTTTAGGGGCGGCACTGAAGCTTTCTTT